The rows below give T cell receptor beta chains drawn from one sample of a study of blood T cell repertoires in COVID-19. This table comes from immunoSEQ multiplex PCR, and its TCRdb copy is limited to in-frame clones, with some not included. Of fewer than 110,000 clones listed, approximately 80% are singletons. Specimen: peripheral blood. The receptor source for this set is a human donor in a cohort sampled during active or convalescent COVID-19. Both conserved end residues are part of each CDR3. Each record gives: V gene, CDR3 protein.

>TRBV28
CASTLRGRRSQPQHF
>TRBV5-5
CASSAQFYGYTF
>TRBV28
CASGGQRQNIQYF
>TRBV7-6
CASSMTGVSTGNTIYF
>TRBV2
CASAGGPLQPQHF
>TRBV21-1
CASTRGQGVRSNQPQHF
>TRBV19
CASSTRVAQYF
>TRBV6-6
CASSYPTLKGYGYTF
>TRBV15
CATSRDRTEYEQYF
>TRBV10-3
CAIRGDRGDQETQYF
>TRBV5-6
CASSLVGGRSEKLFF
>TRBV7-2
CASSLSLAGGTSYNEQFF
>TRBV21-1
CASSPTDSEAFF
>TRBV12-5
CASGLATPRGQPQHF
>TRBV3-1/TRBV3-2
CASSRGPTGGRAKNIQYF
>TRBV6-1
CASSDRDRGAGNTEAFF
>TRBV7-9
CASSSGRDNSNTEAFF
>TRBV12-3/TRBV12-4
CASSLQANYGYTF
>TRBV6-5
CASRRDRGANEKLFF
>TRBV11-2
CASTRHPGVDTQYF
>TRBV9
CASSVGSDPSTDTQYF
>TRBV4-1
CASSQAPPGTTDTQYF
>TRBV6-5
CASSSLTGYSNQPQHF
>TRBV7-8
CASSLKGWEETQYF
>TRBV5-1
CASSLGPNQPQHF
>TRBV5-4
CASSLGQSKETQYF
>TRBV6-9
CASSYDRGPSPLHF
>TRBV5-1
CASSLERTPYEQYF
>TRBV7-9
CASSLWGLKNTEAFF
>TRBV3-1/TRBV3-2
CASSQFSTPEQYF
>TRBV7-2
CASSPGQGGYGYTF
>TRBV19
CASSMADWNTEAFF
>TRBV28
CASDEGSSYEQYF
>TRBV7-8
CASSLAGAADFRYQETQYF
>TRBV11-2
CASSIGQATYNEQFF
>TRBV12-3/TRBV12-4
CASSRWTATEAFF
>TRBV6-1
CASSEWDRKQYF
>TRBV11-3
CASSQGISEAFF
>TRBV20-1
CSAYVREAFF
>TRBV7-9
CASSLAVSGGATDTQYF
>TRBV2
CASRRTGEISPLHF
>TRBV11-2
CASSLDSLAGATYEQYF
>TRBV11-3
CASSLVGRRNSPLHF
>TRBV7-3
CASSLGGQYNSPLHF